This TCR beta chain was sequenced for a study of shared clonotypes between healthy human individuals (dated by TCRdb to the early 2020s). Background on the whole study: The cohort comprised a couple of women and a few men aged 18 to 49 years. To increase sequencing depth and limit assay-specific biases, TCR repertoire library preparation and sequencing were carried out by different laboratories using diverse techniques. Each donor's leukapheresis produced roughly between roughly 0.85 and 10 billion PBMCs. For each donor, three plates each were used for CD4 naive and CD4 memory, two plates were used for CD8 naive, and one plate was used for CD8 memory. Blood TCR repertoires of roughly five healthy adults were deeply sequenced to estimate repertoire size and the extent of clonotype sharing between individuals.

As encoded in the germline V gene, CDR1 is LGHNA while CDR2 is YSLEER. Clipping removes 0 bases from V and 5 bases from J, with 7 as the unmatched junction base count. Counted from cysteine to phenylalanine, this CDR3 has 18 amino acids. Only the CDR3 part of the read is kept: 54 bases, read in frame from the first base. The study at large found these results: Compared with non-shared clonotypes, clonotypes shared by all four sorted-subset donors had higher generation probabilities. Larger estimated clonotype richness was generally found for naive subsets than for memory subsets. When a few donors were compared, the shared fraction of clonotypes was about 5% for naive CD4, 3% to 4% for naive CD8, 2.3% for memory CD4, and 0.35% to 0.4% for memory CD8. Sampling was limited to blood, and TCR repertoires in tissue likely differ from TCR repertoires in blood. Based on pairwise subsampling, the degree of clonotype sharing among donors was expected to be affected by sequencing depth. The genetic and exposure-history diversity represented was limited by the small number of donors. Rarefaction of sorted-subset datasets indicated incomplete sequencing despite the large sequencing depth.

Concerning this clone: The specificity of this receptor is unknown. Base qualities are not provided; no much larger clone lies one nucleotide away.

Donors were healthy HIV-negative adults with no recently reported acute infections or vaccinations. Every donor was a Caucasian adult residing in Nashville, Tennessee, USA. CD4+ T cells were enriched by magnetic negative selection, after which naive cells were positively selected on CD45RA and the negative fraction was taken as the memory subset. Blood was collected by leukapheresis, and PBMCs were isolated by Ficoll-Histopaque density gradient centrifugation and then cryopreserved in liquid nitrogen vapor phase. Analytical flow cytometry was used to check the purity and quantity of each magnetically sorted T cell population. Each sorted fraction had its genomic DNA isolated and then quantified by UV absorbance on a Nanodrop 2000c. Using the deep immunoSEQ assay, multiplex PCR amplified TCR CDR3 regions from genomic DNA. For each cell subset, the extracted genomic DNA was distributed evenly across all wells of several immunoSEQ 96-well plates, and each plate served as one replicate. For sorted subsets, 200 to 250 ng genomic DNA, equal to about 30,000 T cell genomes, was loaded into each replicate PCR. The purified libraries were quantified using a Qubit 3.0 fluorometer, sized with a Bioanalyzer 2100, and then quantified again using the KAPA Library Quantification kit. Each immunoSEQ 96-well plate was sequenced on its own single-read 150-cycle Illumina NextSeq 550 flow cell. Turning to the authors' computational methods: The immunoSEQ output contained only junctional sequences without quality scores, so filtering could not match that applied to full-length reads. Sequences were annotated with PyIR, a Python wrapper for IgBLAST v1.9, using IMGT germline references to assign V/J genes and CDR3. Reads were filtered out if the reads had weak V/J assignments (E-value above 1e-6), no CDR3, stop codons, out-of-frame junctions, or ambiguous translated residues. V3J clonotypes were defined as sequences sharing an identical inferred V gene, J gene, and CDR3 amino acid sequence. Percentage overlap between repertoires was calculated by dividing the number of shared unique clonotypes by the size of the smaller repertoire. RTK rarefaction, the Chao1 estimator, and Recon v2.1 estimates of unobserved clonotypes were used to assess repertoire richness. OLGA was used to compute generation probabilities for all TCRbeta clonotypes that the gDNA method yielded from a handful of donors. TCRdb limited this immuneACCESS table to in-frame rearrangements with V and J called. A share of clones is missing; checked studies link under half to unresolved V genes, and the rest is unexplained. V and J calls and clone size are copied from that table; D and trimming were computed from the DNA. For this sample the table gives about a million clones, of which around three quarters were detected only once. Over 1.3% of the sample comes from the top ten.

The V and J genes are TRBV4-3 and TRBJ2-5; 15 junctional bases match TRBD2. The source of this sequence is a man aged 18-30 years in good health. The sequencing sample was made of memory CD4+ T cells sorted from blood. The cell subset or site label corresponds to: CD45RA-negative fraction. The CDR3 corresponds to CASSQEGTSGRSGETQYF. Here is the DNA: TGCGCCAGCAGCCAAGAGGGGACTAGCGGGAGGAGCGGTGAGACCCAGTACTTC.